This TCR beta chain derives from a study of cytomegalovirus exposure and HLA in healthy donors. The CDR3 is 16 residues long. The V end lost 2 bases, the J end lost 0 bases, and 11 bases lay between the germline ends. Germline lookup yields CDR1 MNHEY and CDR2 SVGAGI. Every donor was a healthy person donating bone marrow. The primer mix had 60 Vbeta and 13 Jbeta primers. The assay was immunoSEQ multiplex PCR, and TCRdb's table has in-frame clones only and misses some. The sample contains 150,000 to 160,000 clones, 70% to 80% of which appear only once. The J gene is TRBJ1-3, the V gene TRBV6-5; D gene uncertain. Sequencing input: PBMCs. This receptor was identified in a man aged 25 to 40 in good health and CMV-seropositive. The CDR3 protein is CASSYEGLSSGNTIYF. For the CDR3, the DNA is TGTGCCAGCAGTTACGAGGGCTTAAGCTCTGGAAACACCATATATTTT.